The 14 T cell receptor beta chains listed next were all sequenced from one sample in a study of CD8 T cells in ankylosing spondylitis. General study results and limits: Blood of patients with ankylosing spondylitis appeared to be characterized by a TCR beta motif of roughly eight highly homologous variants.

No antigen has been assigned to these receptors. From the 5' RACE reads, TCRdb called clonotypes with MiXCR, one entry per CDR3 protein. The sample records fewer than 550,000 distinct CDR3 sequences, approximately 5% being singletons. The source material was blood, either unsorted or a sorted T cell fraction (not recorded which). The receptors stem from a male donor with ankylosing spondylitis.

This rearrangement joins TRBV11-2 to TRBJ1-2; D gene uncertain. Germline CDR1 and CDR2: SGHAT and FQNNGV. CDR3 size: 12 residues. Trimming took 4 bases from V and 7 from J, leaving 10 bases between them. This chain's CDR3 is CASSSARVGYTF. In DNA form, the CDR3 reads TGTGCCAGCAGCTCTGCGAGGGTTGGCTACACCTTC.

This clonotype was picked up a small number of times. CDR3 nucleotide sequence: TGCGCCAGCAGCCAAGGCAGCGGGAGCTCCTACGAGCAGTACTTC. Translated: CASSQGSGSSYEQYF. The chain is built from TRBV4-3 and TRBJ2-7; TRBD2 matches at 8 bases. The ends lost 1 base at V and 0 bases at J; junction bases unmatched: 2. The CDR3 has 15 residues. CDR1 LGHNA and CDR2 YSLEER come from the germline V gene.

This clonotype is a singleton in its sample. This chain links TRBV13 with TRBJ2-7; 16 bases are a match to TRBD2. CDR3 length: 19 amino acids. The V gene's germline CDR1 is PRHDT and CDR2 FYEKMQ (reference sequence). After removal of 11 bases from V and 1 base from J, the junction contained 17 bases not matched to a gene. CDR3 amino acids: CAFCPKGLAGGPFSYEQYF. CDR3 sequence (DNA): TGTGCCTTCTGTCCCAAGGGACTAGCGGGAGGGCCGTTTTCCTACGAGCAGTACTTC.

This clonotype was observed at least ten times. This chain uses TRBV24-1 with TRBJ1-2; 10 bases line up with TRBD1. Per the germline V gene, CDR1 is KGHDR and CDR2 is SFDVKD. The CDR3 has 15 amino acids. After removal of 2 bases from V and 7 bases from J, the junction contained 6 bases not matched to a gene. CDR3 sequence (DNA): TGTGCCACCAGTGATTCCGACAGGGGGCTTCGTGGCTACACCTTC. Its translation is CATSDSDRGLRGYTF.

The chain is built from TRBV7-9 and TRBJ1-1, with D hard to call. Germline V lookup: CDR1 SEHNR, CDR2 FQNEAQ (reference sequence). The ends were cut back, 5 bases at V and 3 bases at J, with 19 bases in the middle. The CDR3 length is 16 residues. In DNA form, the CDR3 reads TGTGCCAGCAGCCAGGTGGTTGGACCCGCGGACACTGAAGCTTTCTTT. The encoded protein is CASSQVVGPADTEAFF.

This clonotype has ten or more counts. The chain joins TRBV24-1 to TRBJ1-2; possible D gene TRBD1, 5 bases. V lost 1 base and J 0 bases, leaving 8 bases between the germline ends. The CDR3 spans 15 residues. CDR1 and CDR2 from the germline V gene are KGHDR and SFDVKD. CDR3 nucleotides: TGTGCCACCAGTGATTTAACAGGAACTAACTATGGCTACACCTTC. Its translation is CATSDLTGTNYGYTF.

This clonotype showed up many times. This chain links TRBV6-5 with TRBJ2-7; 13 nucleotides agree with TRBD2. CDR1 and CDR2 from the germline V gene are MNHEY and SVGAGI. The CDR3 is 15 residues long. V lost 0 bases to trimming and J lost 13 bases; unmatched junction nucleotides: 9. In nucleotides, the CDR3 is TGTGCCAGCAGTTACTCGGGGACTAGCGGGACCCCGCGATACTTC. Protein sequence: CASSYSGTSGTPRYF.

The table lists this clonotype with many counts. The rearrangement links TRBV29-1 to TRBJ1-4, with TRBD1 matching over 7 bases. The trim removed 3 bases at V and 7 bases at J, leaving 5 bases unmatched. The CDR3 runs 13 residues. Germline CDR1 is SQVTM and CDR2 is ANQGSEA. The CDR3 protein is CSVDEGAGEKLFF. The DNA for the CDR3 is TGCAGCGTTGATGAGGGGGCCGGTGAAAAACTGTTTTTT.

This clonotype was counted ten times or more. This chain links TRBV4-2 with TRBJ1-2; D might be TRBD1 (6 bases). V lost 0 bases to trimming and J lost 4 bases, with 18 bases between them. The CDR3 contains 17 residues. In germline, CDR1 is LGHNA, CDR2 YNFKEQ. CDR3 protein: CASSQDHSQGSRYGYTF. Written as DNA, the CDR3 is TGTGCCAGCAGCCAAGATCATTCTCAGGGGAGTCGCTATGGCTACACCTTC.

This clonotype was recorded a few times. V gene TRBV20-1 combines with J gene TRBJ2-3; D may be TRBD1 or TRBD2 (6 bases each). Germline V CDR1 and CDR2: DFQATT, SNEGSKA (reference sequence). This CDR3 is built from 14 residues. Trimming took 1 base from V and 3 from J, leaving 11 bases between them. The CDR3 is CSARVGGGTDTQYF. CDR3 DNA sequence: TGCAGTGCTAGAGTCGGAGGGGGAACAGATACGCAGTATTTT.

This clonotype was found many times. This rearrangement joins TRBV29-1 to TRBJ2-3, with a weak D call TRBD1 (6 bases). Trimming left V 1 base short and J 2 bases short, with 7 bases between. Germline assignment: CDR1 SQVTM and CDR2 ANQGSEA. This CDR3 comprises 13 residues. The CDR3 reads CSVEGTATDTQYF. CDR3 bases: TGCAGCGTTGAAGGGACAGCCACAGATACGCAGTATTTT.

This clonotype was counted ten times or more. This chain connects TRBV20-1 to TRBJ1-1; D possibly corresponds to TRBD1 (5 bases). Germline-derived CDR1 and CDR2 are DFQATT and SNEGSKA (reference sequence). The CDR3 spans 15 residues. The V gene lost 3 bases and the J gene lost 1 base, with 15 bases spanning the gap. CDR3 region: CSASQGVRSNTEAFF. CDR3 bases: TGCAGTGCTAGTCAGGGTGTCCGGTCGAACACTGAAGCTTTCTTT.

As concerns this clonotype: The junction departs from germline at one end; a sequencing error may be responsible. The chain has TRBV5-1 and TRBJ1-2; D gene unclear. This CDR3 is 12 amino acids long. The germline V gene encodes CDR1 SGHRS and CDR2 YFSETQ. The CDR3 protein is CTSSLDNYGYTF. Here the CDR3 DNA reads TGCACCAGCAGCTTGGACAACTATGGCTACACCTTC.

The V and J genes are TRBV20-1 and TRBJ1-1, with D hard to call. Trimming took 6 bases from V and 1 from J, leaving 12 bases between them. Germline-derived CDR1 and CDR2 are DFQATT and SNEGSKA (reference sequence). This CDR3 has 13 amino acids. The CDR3 reads CSARQRRNTEAFF. Here the CDR3 DNA reads TGCAGTGCGAGGCAGCGGAGGAACACTGAAGCTTTCTTT.